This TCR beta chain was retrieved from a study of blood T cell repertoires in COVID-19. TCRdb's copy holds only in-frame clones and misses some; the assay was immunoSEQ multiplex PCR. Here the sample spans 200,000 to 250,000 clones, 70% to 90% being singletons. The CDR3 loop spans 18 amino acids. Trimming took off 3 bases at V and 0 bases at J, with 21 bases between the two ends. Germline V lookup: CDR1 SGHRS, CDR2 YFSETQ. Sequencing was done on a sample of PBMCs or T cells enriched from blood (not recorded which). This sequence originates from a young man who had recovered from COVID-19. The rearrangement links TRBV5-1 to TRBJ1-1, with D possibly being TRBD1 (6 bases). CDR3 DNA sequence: TGCGCCAGCAGCTCGGGTCTGGGGGGGCGCGTTATGAACACTGAAGCTTTCTTT. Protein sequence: CASSSGLGGRVMNTEAFF.